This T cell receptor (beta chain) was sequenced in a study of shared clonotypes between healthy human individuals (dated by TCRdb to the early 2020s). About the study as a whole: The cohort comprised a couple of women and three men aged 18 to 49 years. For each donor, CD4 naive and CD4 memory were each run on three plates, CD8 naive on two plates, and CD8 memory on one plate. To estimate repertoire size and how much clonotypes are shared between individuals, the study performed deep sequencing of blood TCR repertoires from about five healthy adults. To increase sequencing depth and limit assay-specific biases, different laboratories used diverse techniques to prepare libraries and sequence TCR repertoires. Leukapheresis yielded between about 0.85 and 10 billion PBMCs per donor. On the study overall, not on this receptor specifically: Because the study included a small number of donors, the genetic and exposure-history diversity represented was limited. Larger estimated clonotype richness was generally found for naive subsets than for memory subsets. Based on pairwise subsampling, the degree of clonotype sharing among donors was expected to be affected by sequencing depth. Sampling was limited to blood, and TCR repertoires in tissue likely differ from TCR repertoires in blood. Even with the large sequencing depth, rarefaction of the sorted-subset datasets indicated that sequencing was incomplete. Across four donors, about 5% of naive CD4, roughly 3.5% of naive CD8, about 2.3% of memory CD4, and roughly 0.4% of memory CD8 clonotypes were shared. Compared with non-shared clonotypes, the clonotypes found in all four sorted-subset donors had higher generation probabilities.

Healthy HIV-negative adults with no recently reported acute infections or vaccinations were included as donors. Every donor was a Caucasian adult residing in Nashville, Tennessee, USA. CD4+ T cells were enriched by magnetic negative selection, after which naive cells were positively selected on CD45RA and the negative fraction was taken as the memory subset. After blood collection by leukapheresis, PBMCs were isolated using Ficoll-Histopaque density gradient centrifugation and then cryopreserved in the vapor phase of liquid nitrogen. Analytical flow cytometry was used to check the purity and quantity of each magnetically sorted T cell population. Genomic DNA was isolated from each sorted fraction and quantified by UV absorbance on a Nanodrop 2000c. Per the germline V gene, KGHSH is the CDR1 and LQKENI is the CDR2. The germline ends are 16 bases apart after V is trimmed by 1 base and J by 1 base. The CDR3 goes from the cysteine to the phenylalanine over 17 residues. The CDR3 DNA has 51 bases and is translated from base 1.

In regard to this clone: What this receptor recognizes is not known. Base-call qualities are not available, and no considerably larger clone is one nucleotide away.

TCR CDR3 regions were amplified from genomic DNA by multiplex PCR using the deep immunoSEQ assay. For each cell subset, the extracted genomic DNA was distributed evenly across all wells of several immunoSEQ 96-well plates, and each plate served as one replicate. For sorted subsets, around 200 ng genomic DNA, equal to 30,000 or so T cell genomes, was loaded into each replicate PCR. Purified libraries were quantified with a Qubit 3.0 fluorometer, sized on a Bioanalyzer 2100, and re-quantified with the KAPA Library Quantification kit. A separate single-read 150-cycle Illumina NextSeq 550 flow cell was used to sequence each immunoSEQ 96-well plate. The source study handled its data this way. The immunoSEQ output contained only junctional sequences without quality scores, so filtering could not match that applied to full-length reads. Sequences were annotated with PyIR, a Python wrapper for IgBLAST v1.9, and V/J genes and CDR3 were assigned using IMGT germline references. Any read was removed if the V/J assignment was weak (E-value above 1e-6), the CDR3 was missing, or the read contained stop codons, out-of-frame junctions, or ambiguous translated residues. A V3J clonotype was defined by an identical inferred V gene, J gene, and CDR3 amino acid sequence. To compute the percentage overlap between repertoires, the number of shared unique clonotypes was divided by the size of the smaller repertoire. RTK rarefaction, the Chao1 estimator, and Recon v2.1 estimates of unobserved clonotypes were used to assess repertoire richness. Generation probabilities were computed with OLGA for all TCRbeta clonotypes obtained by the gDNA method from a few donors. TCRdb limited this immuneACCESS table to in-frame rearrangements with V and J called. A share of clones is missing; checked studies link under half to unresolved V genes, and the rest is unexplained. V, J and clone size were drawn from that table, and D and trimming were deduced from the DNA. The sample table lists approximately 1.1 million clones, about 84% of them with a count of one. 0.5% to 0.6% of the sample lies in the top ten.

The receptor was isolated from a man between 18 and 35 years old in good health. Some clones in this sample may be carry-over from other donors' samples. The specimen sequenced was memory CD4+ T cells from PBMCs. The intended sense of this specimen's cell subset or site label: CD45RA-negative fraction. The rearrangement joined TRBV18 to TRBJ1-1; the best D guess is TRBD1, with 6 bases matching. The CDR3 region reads CASSPRSPGAGNTEAFF. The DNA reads TGTGCCAGCTCACCACGTTCCCCGGGGGCGGGGAACACTGAAGCTTTCTTT. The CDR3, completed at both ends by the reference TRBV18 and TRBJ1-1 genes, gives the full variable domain NAGVMQNPRHLVRRRGQEARLRCSPMKGHSHVYWYRQLPEEGLKFMVYLQKENIIDESGMPKERFSAEFPKEGPSILRIQQVVRGDSAAYFCASSPRSPGAGNTEAFFGQGTRLTVV.